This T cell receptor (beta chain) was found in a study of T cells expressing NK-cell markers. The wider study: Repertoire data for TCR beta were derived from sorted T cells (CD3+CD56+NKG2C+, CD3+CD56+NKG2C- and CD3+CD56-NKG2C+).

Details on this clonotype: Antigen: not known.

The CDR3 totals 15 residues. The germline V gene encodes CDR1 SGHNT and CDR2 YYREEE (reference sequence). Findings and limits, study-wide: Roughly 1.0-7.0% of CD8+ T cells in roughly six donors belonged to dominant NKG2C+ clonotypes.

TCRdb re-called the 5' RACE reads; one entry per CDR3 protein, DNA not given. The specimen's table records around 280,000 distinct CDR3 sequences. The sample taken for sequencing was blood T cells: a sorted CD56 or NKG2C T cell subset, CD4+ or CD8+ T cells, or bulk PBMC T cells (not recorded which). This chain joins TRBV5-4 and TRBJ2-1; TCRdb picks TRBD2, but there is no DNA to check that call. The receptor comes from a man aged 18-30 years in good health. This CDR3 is CASSFRTGVRNEQFF.